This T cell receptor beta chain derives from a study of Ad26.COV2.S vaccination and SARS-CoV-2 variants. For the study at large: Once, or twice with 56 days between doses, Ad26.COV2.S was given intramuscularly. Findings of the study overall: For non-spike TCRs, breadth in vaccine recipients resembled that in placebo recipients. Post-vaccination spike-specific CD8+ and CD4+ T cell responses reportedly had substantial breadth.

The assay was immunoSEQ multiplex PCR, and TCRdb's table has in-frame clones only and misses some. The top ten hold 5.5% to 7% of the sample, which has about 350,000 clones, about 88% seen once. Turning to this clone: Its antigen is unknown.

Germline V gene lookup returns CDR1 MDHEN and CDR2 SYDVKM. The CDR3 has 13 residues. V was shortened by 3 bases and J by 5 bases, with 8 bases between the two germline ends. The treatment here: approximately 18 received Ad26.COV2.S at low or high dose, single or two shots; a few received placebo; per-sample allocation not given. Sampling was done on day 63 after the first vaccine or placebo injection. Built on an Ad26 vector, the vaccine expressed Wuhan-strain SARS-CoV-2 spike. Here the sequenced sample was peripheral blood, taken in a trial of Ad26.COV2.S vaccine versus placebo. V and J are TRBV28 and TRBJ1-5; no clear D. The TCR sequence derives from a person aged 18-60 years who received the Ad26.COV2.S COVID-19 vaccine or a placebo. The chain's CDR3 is CASSFSEHQPQHF. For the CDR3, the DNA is TGTGCCAGCAGTTTCTCTGAGCATCAGCCCCAGCATTTT.